This TCR beta chain was obtained from a study of response to subunit inactivated influenza vaccine. Study-level points and caveats: Authors suggested few new T cells are recruited by each seasonal influenza vaccination.

This clonotype has ten or more counts. Its antigen is unidentified. Germline assignment: CDR1 SQVTM and CDR2 ANQGSEA. CDR3 length: 16 amino acids. The V gene lost 2 bases and the J gene lost 3 bases, with 20 bases spanning the gap. TCRdb itself ran the RT-PCR reads through MiXCR, one entry per CDR3 protein. In the table there are 200,000 to 250,000 distinct CDR3 sequences, 12% of which are singletons. The sequenced sample was non-naive T cells sorted from PBMCs, obtained around 15 days before vaccination. The chain recombines TRBV29-1 with TRBJ2-7; D may be TRBD1 (5 bases). This TCR was sampled from a man aged 50-59 years who received an inactivated influenza vaccine. CDR3 nucleotide sequence: TGCAGCGTTGAAATCGGTTGGCAGGGTCTTGGCTACGAGCAGTACTTC. Translated, it gives CSVEIGWQGLGYEQYF.